The clone carrying this T cell receptor (beta chain) was seen repeatedly, ten times or more. This sample is part of a study of T cells in Graves' hyperthyroidism and ophthalmopathy. TCR beta CDR3 region amplification was performed from RNA transcripts. The HTBI primer set drove a first-round RT-PCR of the TCR CDR3. TCRdb processed the multiplex PCR reads anew with MiXCR; each CDR3 protein has one entry. The sample shows a few hundred thousand distinct CDR3 sequences, 13% to 15% of them seen only once. Sequencing was done on a sample of blood. This TCR derives from a woman younger than 35 with Graves' hyperthyroidism.

CDR3 DNA: TGTGCCAGCAGCTTACATCAGAGTAGCCTTTACAATGAGCAGTTCTTC. It yields the protein CASSLHQSSLYNEQFF. The rearrangement uses TRBV11-3 and TRBJ2-1, with unresolved D. Germline values: CDR1 SGHNT, CDR2 YENEEA. The CDR3 is 16 residues long. V was cut by 2 bases and J by 4 bases, with 15 bases left in between.